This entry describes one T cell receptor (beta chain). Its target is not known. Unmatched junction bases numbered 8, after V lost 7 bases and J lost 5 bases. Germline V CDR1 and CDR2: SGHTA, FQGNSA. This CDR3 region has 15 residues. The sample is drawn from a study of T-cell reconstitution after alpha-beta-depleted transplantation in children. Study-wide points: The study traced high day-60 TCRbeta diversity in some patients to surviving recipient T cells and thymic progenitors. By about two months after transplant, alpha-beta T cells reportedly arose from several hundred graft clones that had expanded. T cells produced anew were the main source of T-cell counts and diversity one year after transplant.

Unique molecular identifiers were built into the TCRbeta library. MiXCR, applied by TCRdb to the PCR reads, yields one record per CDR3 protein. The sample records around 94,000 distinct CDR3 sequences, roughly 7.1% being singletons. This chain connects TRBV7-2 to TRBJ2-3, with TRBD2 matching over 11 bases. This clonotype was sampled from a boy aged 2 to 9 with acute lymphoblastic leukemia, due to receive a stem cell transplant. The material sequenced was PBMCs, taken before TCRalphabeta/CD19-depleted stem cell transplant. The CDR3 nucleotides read TGTGCCAGCAACCTAGCGGGGGGTGTTAGAGATACGCAGTATTTT. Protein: CASNLAGGVRDTQYF. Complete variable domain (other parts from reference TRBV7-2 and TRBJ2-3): GAGVSQSPSNKVTEKGKDVELRCDPISGHTALYWYRQSLGQGLEFLIYFQGNSAPDKSGLPSDRFSAERTGGSVSTLTIQRTQQEDSAVYLCASNLAGGVRDTQYFGPGTRLTVL.